Presented here are 5 T cell receptor beta chains from one specimen sequenced in a study of blood T cell repertoires in COVID-19. TCRdb keeps only in-frame clones here, not all; method: immunoSEQ multiplex PCR. In the table there are some 530,000 clones, about 88% of which are singletons. The sample consisted of PBMCs or T cells enriched from blood (not recorded which). All receptors derive from a woman in her sixties or seventies who had recovered from COVID-19.

The V gene is TRBV6-5, the J gene TRBJ1-6; D call uncertain. Looked up from germline, CDR1 is MNHEY and CDR2 is SVGAGI. Trimming left V 2 bases short and J 9 bases short, with 11 bases between. The CDR3 totals 14 residues. CDR3 DNA sequence: TGTGCCAGCAGTTACGGCCCTTCCTCTTCACCCCTCCACTTT. Translation: CASSYGPSSSPLHF.

The V gene is TRBV9, the J gene TRBJ1-2; D uncertain. V was pared by 0 bases and J by 0 bases, with 9 bases between. This CDR3 spans 15 amino acids. Germline V gene lookup returns CDR1 SGDLS and CDR2 YYNGEE. The CDR3 protein is CASSVEGGSNYGYTF. The CDR3 DNA reads as TGTGCCAGCAGCGTAGAAGGAGGGTCTAACTATGGCTACACCTTC.

The CDR3 DNA sequence: TGTGCCAGCAGCCCCCCCGTTAGGGCAGGGGGCAACTATGGCTACACCTTC. Its protein is CASSPPVRAGGNYGYTF. The chain has TRBV14 and TRBJ1-2; 8 bases line up with TRBD1. Germline V CDR1 and CDR2: SGHDN, FVKESK. CDR3 size: 17 residues. With 4 bases clipped from V and 2 bases from J, the junction kept 12 bases outside the gene matches.

This chain connects TRBV19 to TRBJ1-6; the D is unclear. The V gene's germline CDR1 is LNHDA and CDR2 SQIVND (reference sequence). The CDR3 has 15 amino acids. V dropped 3 bases and J dropped 11 bases, with 17 bases sitting between them. CDR3 DNA: TGTGCCAGTAGTATCGCCGACGGAGGTACGACACCCCTCCACTTT. Its protein is CASSIADGGTTPLHF.

V and J are TRBV28 and TRBJ2-7; perhaps TRBD1 as D (6 bases). The CDR3 spans 15 residues. CDR1 is MDHEN and CDR2 is SYDVKM in the germline V gene. V was trimmed by 5 bases and J by 3 bases, leaving 17 bases between them. The CDR3 DNA follows: TGTGCCAGCAGTCCGACAGGTGGGGTCGGCTACGAGCAGTACGTC. Its translation is CASSPTGGVGYEQYV.